A selection of T cell receptor beta chains follows, all from one sample in a study of PD-L1 blockade in urothelial cancer. The table came from immunoSEQ multiplex PCR; TCRdb's copy has only in-frame clones and leaves some out. The table records 70,000 or so clones, approximately 91% of them present only once. The sample consisted of PBMCs, taken around atezolizumab (anti-PD-L1) treatment. The receptors were sampled from a man in his 60s with urothelial cancer. Each CDR3 is given with its conserved first and last residue. Each record gives: J gene, CDR3 length, V gene, D gene, clone size, CDR3 protein, CDR3 DNA. D genes are given only for firm matches. For some rows the clone size is stated as once, few or many, or as a class when expanded; others skip it.

J: TRBJ2-2; length: 15; V: TRBV11-2; D: NA; size: NA; CDR3: CASSLFLSQSGELFF; DNA: TGTGCCAGCAGCTTATTCCTTTCACAGTCCGGGGAGCTGTTTTTT
J: TRBJ2-5; length: 15; V: TRBV18; D: NA; size: NA; CDR3: CASSLRDLGGETQYF; DNA: TGTGCCAGCTCACTCCGGGACCTCGGAGGGGAGACCCAGTACTTC
J: TRBJ2-7; length: 13; V: TRBV2; D: NA; size: NA; CDR3: CASRDFRTYEQYF; DNA: TGTGCCAGCAGGGACTTCCGGACCTACGAGCAGTACTTC
J: TRBJ2-7; length: 15; V: TRBV18; D: TRBD2; size: NA; CDR3: CASSPSASGRNEQYF; DNA: TGTGCCAGCTCACCATCGGCTAGCGGGAGAAACGAGCAGTACTTC
J: TRBJ2-1; length: 18; V: TRBV5-1; D: NA; size: NA; CDR3: CASSLVGGIIMSYNEQFF; DNA: TGCGCCAGCAGCTTGGTGGGCGGGATTATAATGTCCTACAATGAGCAGTTCTTC
J: TRBJ1-2; length: 15; V: TRBV28; D: TRBD1; size: many; CDR3: CASSPWTGTNDGYTF; DNA: TGTGCCAGCAGTCCCTGGACAGGGACAAACGATGGCTACACCTTC
J: TRBJ1-2; length: 13; V: TRBV5-1; D: NA; size: few; CDR3: CASSLLPNYGYTF; DNA: TGCGCCAGCAGCTTGCTACCGAACTATGGCTACACCTTC
J: TRBJ2-1; length: 19; V: TRBV5-4; D: TRBD2; size: NA; CDR3: CASSHYSLAGGLRYNEQFF; DNA: TGTGCCAGCAGCCATTATTCGCTAGCGGGGGGGCTGAGGTACAATGAGCAGTTCTTC
J: TRBJ2-3; length: 17; V: TRBV28; D: NA; size: NA; CDR3: CASSGPHRTASTDTQYF; DNA: TGTGCCAGCAGTGGACCCCATAGGACAGCTAGCACAGATACGCAGTATTTT
J: TRBJ2-5; length: 12; V: TRBV7-9; D: NA; size: NA; CDR3: CASSLDRETQYF; DNA: TGTGCCAGCAGCTTAGACCGGGAGACCCAGTACTTC
J: TRBJ2-5; length: 15; V: TRBV28; D: TRBD1; size: NA; CDR3: CASSGPGQGRETQYF; DNA: TGTGCCAGCAGTGGACCGGGACAGGGTAGGGAGACCCAGTACTTC
J: TRBJ1-1; length: 16; V: TRBV18; D: NA; size: NA; CDR3: CASSPSIFQGNTEAFF; DNA: TGTGCCAGCTCACCCTCAATCTTTCAGGGGAACACTGAAGCTTTCTTT